The rows below give T cell receptor beta chains drawn from one sample of a study of post-analysis software for immune sequencing data. Via MiXCR, TCRdb re-called the PCR reads, giving one row per CDR3 protein. The data show a few hundred thousand distinct CDR3 sequences, around 40% seen once. The sequencing sample was made of blood. These receptors originate from a girl between 10 and 17 years old with multiple sclerosis. CDR3s include the opening cysteine and the closing phenylalanine or tryptophan. Only some rows state a clone size, as once, few, many or a class for expanded clones.

v_gene: TRBV29-1; abundance: many; j_gene: TRBJ2-1; CDR3aa: CTWGTGLDEQFF
v_gene: TRBV28; abundance: few; j_gene: TRBJ2-1; CDR3aa: CASNSPPVMDEQFF
v_gene: TRBV7-3; abundance: .; j_gene: TRBJ1-2; CDR3aa: CASSLTGLAGYGYTF
v_gene: TRBV7-9; abundance: .; j_gene: TRBJ2-1; CDR3aa: CASTSSGTHHNEQFF
v_gene: TRBV7-9; abundance: .; j_gene: TRBJ2-3; CDR3aa: CASSSTIGLAGGTDTQYF
v_gene: TRBV29-1; abundance: few; j_gene: TRBJ2-7; CDR3aa: CSGQIGRGPDEQYF
v_gene: TRBV7-9; abundance: few; j_gene: TRBJ2-5; CDR3aa: CASSSSSGQETQYF
v_gene: TRBV5-1; abundance: .; j_gene: TRBJ1-1; CDR3aa: CASSLTRSRDEAFF
v_gene: TRBV7-8; abundance: .; j_gene: TRBJ1-1; CDR3aa: CASSLAQGRVNTEAFF
v_gene: TRBV9; abundance: few; j_gene: TRBJ2-7; CDR3aa: CASSPTASGTYEQYF
v_gene: TRBV21-1; abundance: .; j_gene: TRBJ2-3; CDR3aa: CASSKGQGVPDTQYF